The clone carrying this TCR beta chain was seen many times. Antigen: not known. The CDR3 has 13 amino acids. V trimming: 4 bases; J trimming: 4 bases; junction bases outside the gene matches: 4. Germline V gene lookup returns CDR1 SGDLS and CDR2 YYNGEE. Via MiXCR, TCRdb re-called the 5' RACE reads, giving one row per CDR3 protein. The sample records 69,000 or so distinct CDR3 sequences, about 5% being singletons. This record belongs to a study of neurological immune-mediated disorders. Across the study: Multiple sclerosis patients (n ≈ 35) included 31 with relapsing-remitting and 3 with secondary progressive disease.

General study points: The authors found no clinical or MRI feature associated with the multiple sclerosis repertoire cluster. No sharing of CDR3 amino acid sequences was observed among expanded clones across subjects, suggesting private repertoires in all groups.

Material: PBMCs. J is TRBJ1-2 and V is TRBV9; 7 bases are a match to TRBD1. The TCR was taken from a woman between 65 and 79 years old with multiple sclerosis. DNA for the CDR3: TGTGCCAGCAGCCCGTGGGACAGCTATGGCTACACCTTC. This gives the protein CASSPWDSYGYTF.